Sequencing of this T cell receptor beta chain was carried out in a study of blood T cell repertoires in COVID-19. Study summary: Whether acute or convalescent, the COVID-19 samples came from the United States, Italy and Spain. T cells, B-cell-depleted T cells, or PBMCs provided the cDNA or gDNA that served as material.

This clone was seen only a few times. In the authors' workflow: Researchers report that nucleated cell counts were estimated from reference gene primer amplification. The repertoire was sequenced with immunoSEQ multiplex PCR; TCRdb's copy has only in-frame clones and lacks some. V, J and clone size derive from that table, while D and trimming were established from the DNA sequence. The sample lists 110,000 or so clones, 75% to 90% occurring once. This CDR3 comprises 14 residues. Germline CDR1 is SGHVS and CDR2 is FNYEAQ. V was trimmed by 3 bases and J by 2 bases, leaving 10 bases between them. This clonotype was sampled from a human donor in a cohort sampled during active COVID-19. The sequencing input was peripheral blood. This chain joins TRBV7-6 and TRBJ1-2; no clear D. The CDR3 DNA reads TGTGCCAGCAGCTTGGAGGTTGGGAACTATGGCTACACCTTC. The encoded protein is CASSLEVGNYGYTF. Looking up the rest from reference TRBV7-6 and TRBJ1-2 gives the full variable domain: GAGVSQSPRYKVTKRGQDVALRCDPISGHVSLYWYRQALGQGPEFLTYFNYEAQQDKSGLPNDRFSAERPEGSISTLTIQRTEQRDSAMYRCASSLEVGNYGYTFGSGTRLTVV.